This T cell receptor (beta chain) emerged from a study of blood T cell repertoires in COVID-19. Only one count was recorded for this clone. In the original workflow: Scientists estimated how many nucleated cells there were by amplifying reference gene primers. Assay: immunoSEQ multiplex PCR; the TCRdb copy retains only in-frame clones and omits some. D and trimming come from the DNA, and the V and J calls and clone size come from that table. The sample includes roughly 260,000 clones, about 88% of them seen just once. The CDR3 is 15 amino acids. Germline V CDR1 and CDR2: SQVTM, ANQGSEA. Between the trimmed V and J ends, which lost 2 bases and 2 bases, there was a span of 16 bases.

This rearrangement joins TRBV29-1 to TRBJ2-7, with D possibly TRBD1 on 5 matching bases. Input material: peripheral blood. The receptor was isolated from a man between 60 and 75 years old who had recovered from COVID-19. The CDR3 nucleotides read TGCAGCGTTGAAAGGCAGGGCAAGTTCCCCTACGAGCAGTACTTC. This gives the protein CSVERQGKFPYEQYF.